The 31 T cell receptor beta chains reported below all come from one sample, sequenced in a study of beta chain features in type 1 diabetes. The authors reverse transcribed all of the isolated RNA, so sequencing captured expressed TCRB transcripts. TCRdb's table, derived via immunoSEQ multiplex PCR, lists solely in-frame clones and lacks some. The sample includes 40,000 to 45,000 clones, about 51% of them seen just once. The sample taken for sequencing was Tregs from blood. The receptors were gathered from a young woman in good health.

This clone was counted a single time. This chain links TRBV27 with TRBJ2-5; TRBD1 is a possible D gene (6 bases). Looked up from germline, CDR1 is MNHEY and CDR2 is SMNVEV (reference sequence). The CDR3 contains 14 residues. V dropped 7 bases and J dropped 7 bases, with 19 bases sitting between them. The chain's CDR3 is CASTPKGTLGTQYF. CDR3 bases: TGTGCCAGCACCCCCAAAGGGACACTGGGGACCCAGTACTTC.

This clone came up a few times. The chain is built from TRBV28 and TRBJ1-2; the D gene is possibly TRBD1 (5 bases). Germline V gene lookup returns CDR1 MDHEN and CDR2 SYDVKM. Trimming removed 5 bases from V and 0 bases from J, with 10 bases in between. This CDR3 is 14 amino acids long. The CDR3 sequence is CASSRQSTNYGYTF. For the CDR3, the DNA is TGTGCCAGCAGTCGACAGTCAACTAACTATGGCTACACCTTC.

This clone was observed a few times. The chain is built from TRBV15 and TRBJ2-1; 9 bases line up with TRBD1. Germline lookup yields CDR1 LNHNV and CDR2 YYDKDF (reference sequence). There are 13 residues in the CDR3. V was clipped by 8 bases and J by 7 bases; unmatched bases: 6. CDR3 amino acids: CATGTGMGNEQFF. CDR3 nucleotide sequence: TGTGCCACCGGGACAGGGATGGGAAATGAGCAGTTCTTC.

This chain links TRBV18 with TRBJ1-1; no definite D call. Germline lookup yields CDR1 KGHSH and CDR2 LQKENI. The CDR3 contains 11 residues. The V gene lost 7 bases and the J gene lost 5 bases, with 8 bases spanning the gap. The CDR3 loop is CASFNRTEAFF. In DNA, the CDR3 is TGTGCCAGCTTTAATAGAACTGAAGCTTTCTTT.

The sample holds a few counts of this clone. The V call is TRBV5-4, the J call TRBJ2-5, with a possible D match to TRBD2 (5 bases). CDR1 SGHNT and CDR2 YYREEE come from the germline V gene (reference sequence). The CDR3 contains 14 residues. V lost 3 bases, J lost 7 bases, and 16 bases lay in between. CDR3 region: CASSYDAGMGTQYF. In DNA form, the CDR3 reads TGTGCCAGCAGCTATGATGCGGGTATGGGGACCCAGTACTTC.

The chain has TRBV7-2 and TRBJ2-2, with D perhaps TRBD1 (6 bases). V dropped 1 base and J dropped 13 bases, with 19 bases sitting between them. Looked up from germline, CDR1 is SGHTA and CDR2 is FQGNSA. This CDR3 is 15 amino acids long. This chain's CDR3 is CASSLGDNALQGLFF. The CDR3 DNA is TGTGCCAGCAGCTTAGGGGACAACGCCCTCCAAGGGCTGTTTTTT.

The chain employs TRBV11-2 and TRBJ1-1; unclear D gene. The ends were cut back, 2 bases at V and 0 bases at J, with 10 bases in the middle. The length of the CDR3 is 15 residues. In germline, CDR1 is SGHAT, CDR2 FQNNGV. The CDR3 DNA is TGTGCCAGCAGCTTAAATTCGGTTGTGAACACTGAAGCTTTCTTT. Encoded protein: CASSLNSVVNTEAFF.

The rearrangement links TRBV10-3 to TRBJ2-7; 7 positions agree with TRBD2. The V gene end was trimmed by 0 bases and the J gene end by 5 bases; junction bases not matched to a gene: 7. Per the germline V gene, CDR1 is ENHRY and CDR2 is SYGVKD. This CDR3 comprises 15 residues. This CDR3 reads CAISESGSLADEQYF. CDR3 coding DNA: TGTGCCATCAGTGAGTCGGGCTCCCTAGCGGACGAGCAGTACTTC.

The chain employs TRBV4-3 and TRBJ2-6, with D possibly being TRBD2 (6 bases). The V and J ends lost 0 bases and 0 bases respectively, with 9 bases between them. The CDR3 is 17 residues long. The germline V gene encodes CDR1 LGHNA and CDR2 YSLEER. The CDR3 is CASSQELAYSGANVLTF. Here the CDR3 DNA reads TGCGCCAGCAGCCAAGAACTAGCCTACTCTGGGGCCAACGTCCTGACTTTC.

This clone showed up just a few times. The chain couples TRBV18 to TRBJ2-1; D ambiguous. Germline-derived CDR1 and CDR2 are KGHSH and LQKENI. The CDR3 length is 13 residues. Deletions cut 3 bases from V and 7 bases from J, with 10 bases between. CDR3 coding DNA: TGTGCCAGCTCACCTCTGTACGAGAATGAGCAGTTCTTC. Amino acid sequence: CASSPLYENEQFF.

This clone was seen more than once but under ten times. This chain connects TRBV5-1 to TRBJ2-5; D may be TRBD2 (6 bases). The DNA end is more similar to TRBJ2-7, so the J call may be wrong. CDR3 length: 17 amino acids. The germline V gene has CDR1 SGHRS and CDR2 YFSETQ. CDR3 residues: CASSLVAGPGGRYEQYF. CDR3 sequence (DNA): TGCGCCAGCAGCTTGGTTGCGGGGCCAGGCGGCCGCTACGAGCAGTACTTC.

The J gene is TRBJ2-3, the V gene TRBV7-3, with 13 bases lining up with TRBD2. The germline gives CDR1 SGHTA, CDR2 FQGTGA. This CDR3 has 18 amino acids. The ends lost 5 bases at V and 3 bases at J; junction bases unmatched: 11. The CDR3 DNA follows: TGTGCCAGCAGCCCCACTAGCGGGAGGGCCTTTGGGACAGATACGCAGTATTTT. Translated: CASSPTSGRAFGTDTQYF.

This chain uses TRBV5-1 with TRBJ1-1; perhaps TRBD1 as D (6 bases). Deletions cut 3 bases from V and 1 base from J, with 13 bases between. This CDR3 contains 15 residues. Germline CDR1 reads SGHRS; CDR2 reads YFSETQ. The DNA for the CDR3 is TGCGCCAGCAGCTCTTATGGACAGTCGAACACTGAAGCTTTCTTT. It yields the protein CASSSYGQSNTEAFF.

V gene TRBV5-4 combines with J gene TRBJ2-5; TRBD1 is a possible D gene (5 bases). This CDR3 region has 13 residues. Trimming pared 5 bases from V and 5 bases from J, leaving 13 bases between. The germline CDR1 and CDR2 sequences are SGHNT and YYREEE (reference sequence). The CDR3 loop is CASRAQGYETQYF. The CDR3 nucleotides are TGTGCCAGCAGGGCCCAGGGTTATGAGACCCAGTACTTC.

J is TRBJ2-5 and V is TRBV6-1; 9 bases fit TRBD1. The J call may be wrong; the DNA end is better matched by TRBJ2-7. Germline V gene data show CDR1 as MNHNS and CDR2 as SASEGT. This CDR3 spans 15 amino acids. CDR3 coding DNA: TGTGCCAGCAGAAGACCTGGGACAGGGAACTACGAGCAGTACTTC. Encoded protein: CASRRPGTGNYEQYF.

The chain carries TRBV27 and TRBJ1-1; D may be TRBD1 (6 bases). CDR1 is MNHEY and CDR2 is SMNVEV in the germline V gene (reference sequence). Trimming cost V 5 bases and J 1 base, with 11 bases left between them. The CDR3 length is 14 residues. The CDR3 DNA reads as TGTGCCAGCAGTACTCAGACAGGGAACACTGAAGCTTTCTTT. It translates to CASSTQTGNTEAFF.

V usage is TRBV11-2 and J usage is TRBJ2-4; a possible D gene is TRBD2 (7 bases). V was pared by 5 bases and J by 1 base, with 15 bases between. This CDR3 contains 16 residues. Germline loops: CDR1 SGHAT, CDR2 FQNNGV. CDR3 amino acids: CASSRGAGKAKNIQYF. The CDR3 DNA reads as TGTGCCAGCAGCCGGGGGGCAGGGAAGGCCAAAAACATTCAGTACTTC. Full variable domain (missing parts from reference TRBV11-2 and TRBJ2-4): EAGVAQSPRYKIIEKRQSVAFWCNPISGHATLYWYQQILGQGPKLLIQFQNNGVVDDSQLPKDRFSAERLKGVDSTLKIQPAKLEDSAVYLCASSRGAGKAKNIQYFGAGTRLSVL.

The V call is TRBV5-1, the J call TRBJ2-5, with D perhaps TRBD2 (6 bases). CDR3 length: 20 residues. CDR1 is SGHRS, CDR2 YFSETQ, per germline. Trimming left V 0 bases short and J 5 bases short, with 29 bases between. CDR3: CASSLGAFYSGRGLSETQYF. The CDR3 DNA sequence: TGCGCCAGCAGCTTGGGGGCCTTTTATAGCGGAAGAGGACTTTCGGAGACCCAGTACTTC.

This clone turned up a few times. The chain employs TRBV27 and TRBJ2-2; TRBD2 agrees at 8 bases. CDR3 size: 14 residues. Trimming at V came to 6 bases and at J to 1 base, leaving 1 base not matched to a gene. Germline V lookup: CDR1 MNHEY, CDR2 SMNVEV (reference sequence). CDR3 sequence: CASSTSGNTGELFF. In nucleotides, the CDR3 is TGTGCCAGCAGCACTAGCGGGAACACCGGGGAGCTGTTTTTT.

The chain recombines TRBV5-1 with TRBJ2-3; 13 bases are a match to TRBD2. There are 18 residues in the CDR3. In germline, CDR1 is SGHRS, CDR2 YFSETQ. The trim removed 4 bases at V and 0 bases at J, leaving 8 bases unmatched. Written as DNA, the CDR3 is TGCGCCAGCAGCGTTGGACTAGCGGGAGTCGCTAGCACAGATACGCAGTATTTT. Protein sequence: CASSVGLAGVASTDTQYF.

The chain has TRBV12-5 and TRBJ2-1, with TRBD1 matching over 8 bases. This CDR3 has 15 amino acids. V lost 3 bases to trimming and J lost 4 bases; unmatched junction nucleotides: 5. Germline V gene lookup returns CDR1 LGHNT and CDR2 FRNRAP. The CDR3 DNA sequence: TGTGCTAGTGGTTTTTCCGGGACAGGATACAATGAGCAGTTCTTC. Amino acids: CASGFSGTGYNEQFF.

Concerning this clone itself: This sample includes further DNA sequences coding for the same CDR3. The chain combines TRBV7-9 with TRBJ2-6; the match to TRBD1 covers 10 bases. The V gene end was trimmed by 2 bases and the J gene end by 2 bases; junction bases not matched to a gene: 6. CDR3 size: 18 residues. Germline values: CDR1 SEHNR, CDR2 FQNEAQ (reference sequence). The CDR3 loop reads CASSLRDRGFTGANVLTF. The CDR3 nucleotides are TGTGCCAGCAGCTTACGGGACAGGGGATTCACTGGGGCCAACGTCCTGACTTTC. The whole variable domain, remainder taken from reference TRBV7-9 and TRBJ2-6, is DTGVSQNPRHKITKRGQNVTFRCDPISEHNRLYWYRQTLGQGPEFLTYFQNEAQLEKSRLLSDRFSAERPKGSFSTLEIQRTEQGDSAMYLCASSLRDRGFTGANVLTFGAGSRLTVL.

This clone was counted between two and nine times. The gene calls are TRBV28 and TRBJ2-7; the match to TRBD2 covers 7 bases. This CDR3 is 13 amino acids long. Germline assignment: CDR1 MDHEN and CDR2 SYDVKM. V lost 7 bases to trimming and J lost 4 bases; unmatched junction nucleotides: 7. CDR3 bases: TGTGCCAGCACGCCTAGCGGTTTATACGAGCAGTACTTC. This codes for CASTPSGLYEQYF.

The chain has TRBV28 and TRBJ1-2, with D unclear. Trimming took off 7 bases at V and 3 bases at J, with 18 bases between the two ends. Germline V lookup: CDR1 MDHEN, CDR2 SYDVKM. The length of the CDR3 is 15 residues. CDR3 loop: CASKLDRELYYGYTF. CDR3 sequence (DNA): TGTGCCAGCAAGCTAGACCGGGAGCTCTACTATGGCTACACCTTC.

The chain combines TRBV21-1 with TRBJ2-5; the table gives TRBD1 as D, unverified against the DNA. TRBV21-1 is classified as a pseudogene. The CDR3 spans 17 residues. This CDR3 is CASSAPRQGLGQETQYF. CDR3 bases: TGTGCCAGCAGCGCACCGAGACAGGGGTTGGGACAAGAGACCCAGTACTTC.

The chain carries TRBV5-1 and TRBJ1-1; D possibly corresponds to TRBD1 (5 bases). There are 16 residues in the CDR3. The V gene lost 0 bases and the J gene lost 2 bases, with 14 bases spanning the gap. Germline assignment: CDR1 SGHRS and CDR2 YFSETQ. CDR3 nucleotide sequence: TGCGCCAGCAGCTTGGAGGGTAGCAGGGTCAACACTGAAGCTTTCTTT. Its protein is CASSLEGSRVNTEAFF.

The V gene is TRBV5-1, the J gene TRBJ2-6; 12 bases agree with TRBD1. The CDR3 is made up of 18 amino acids. V lost 3 bases to trimming and J lost 1 base; unmatched junction nucleotides: 5. Looked up from germline, CDR1 is SGHRS and CDR2 is YFSETQ. The CDR3 here is CASSWGTGGWSGANVLTF. The CDR3 DNA is TGCGCCAGCAGCTGGGGGACAGGGGGCTGGTCTGGGGCCAACGTCCTGACTTTC. Together with reference TRBV5-1 and TRBJ2-6, the CDR3 gives the full variable domain: KAGVTQTPRYLIKTRGQQVTLSCSPISGHRSVSWYQQTPGQGLQFLFEYFSETQRNKGNFPGRFSGRQFSNSRSEMNVSTLELGDSALYLCASSWGTGGWSGANVLTFGAGSRLTVL.

Details on this clone: An end of the junction differs from the germline gene, which may be a read error. Other DNA sequences in this sample translate to the same CDR3. The V and J genes are TRBV5-6 and TRBJ1-1, with TRBD1 identical over 7 bases. CDR1 and CDR2 from the germline V gene are SGHDT and YYEEEE. The CDR3 is 15 residues long. CDR3 sequence reads: CASRREGTVNTEAFF. The CDR3 nucleotides are TGTGCCAGCAGACGGGAAGGGACAGTGAACACTGAGGCTTTCTTT.

This chain joins TRBV28 and TRBJ1-1, with TRBD1 as a possible D gene (6 bases). V dropped 7 bases and J dropped 1 base, with 19 bases sitting between them. CDR1 and CDR2 (germline): MDHEN, SYDVKM. The CDR3 loop spans 16 amino acids. The CDR3 loop is CASNPPGGGPNTEAFF. CDR3 DNA: TGTGCCAGCAACCCACCGGGGGGGGGCCCGAACACTGAAGCTTTCTTT.

The gene calls are TRBV30 and TRBJ1-5; no reliable D call. This CDR3 has 13 residues. V was trimmed by 1 base and J by 0 bases, leaving 4 bases between them. In germline, CDR1 is GTSNPN, CDR2 SVGIG (reference sequence). In DNA form, the CDR3 reads TGTGCCTGGAGTGCAGGTAGCAATCAGCCCCAGCATTTT. This gives the protein CAWSAGSNQPQHF.

This chain joins TRBV25-1 and TRBJ1-2, with a possible D match to TRBD1 (5 bases). CDR1 and CDR2 from the germline V gene are MGHDK and SYGVNS. Deletions cut 1 base from V and 1 base from J, with 16 bases between. This CDR3 spans 17 amino acids. The chain's CDR3 is CASSELAGPGINYGYTF. The CDR3 bases are TGTGCCAGCAGTGAATTAGCAGGGCCTGGGATTAACTATGGCTACACCTTC.